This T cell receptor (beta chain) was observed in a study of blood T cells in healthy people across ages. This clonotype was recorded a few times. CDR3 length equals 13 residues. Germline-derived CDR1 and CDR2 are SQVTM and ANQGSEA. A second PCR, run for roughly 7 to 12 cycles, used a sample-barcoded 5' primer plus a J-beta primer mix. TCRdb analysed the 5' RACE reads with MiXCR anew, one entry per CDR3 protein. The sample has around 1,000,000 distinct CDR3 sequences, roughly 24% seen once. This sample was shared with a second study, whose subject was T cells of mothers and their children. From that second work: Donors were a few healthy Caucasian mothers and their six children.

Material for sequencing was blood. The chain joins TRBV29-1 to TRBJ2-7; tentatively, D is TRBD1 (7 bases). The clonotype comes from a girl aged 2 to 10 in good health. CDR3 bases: TGCAGTGTTACTCCAGGGGGGCCCTACGAGCAGTACTTC. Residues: CSVTPGGPYEQYF.